This T cell receptor beta chain was obtained from a study of breast tumors, draining lymph nodes, adjacent tissues. The V gene lost 8 bases and the J gene lost 0 bases, with 13 bases spanning the gap. CDR1 and CDR2 (germline): SEHNR, FQNEAQ (reference sequence). There are 15 residues in the CDR3. A single record per CDR3 protein comes from TCRdb applying MiXCR to the multiplex PCR reads. This table holds 200,000 to 250,000 distinct CDR3 sequences, roughly a third found once. Comment on this clonotype: The antigen is undetermined.

Study-level results: Compared with lymph nodes, tumors were less diverse; compared with nontumor tissue, more.

Samples came from axillary lymph nodes draining the breast cancer. This receptor was taken from a female donor with breast cancer. Some clones in this sample may be carry-over from other donors' samples. The sample taken for sequencing was axillary lymph node tissue. This chain links TRBV7-9 with TRBJ1-4; no clear D gene. CDR3 DNA sequence: TGTGCCAGCTGCGGCTTTACTACAACTAATGAAAAACTGTTTTTT. It codes for CASCGFTTTNEKLFF. Looking up the rest from reference TRBV7-9 and TRBJ1-4 gives the full variable domain: DTGVSQNPRHKITKRGQNVTFRCDPISEHNRLYWYRQTLGQGPEFLTYFQNEAQLEKSRLLSDRFSAERPKGSFSTLEIQRTEQGDSAMYLCASCGFTTTNEKLFFGSGTQLSVL.